This T cell receptor (beta chain) was documented in a study of cytomegalovirus exposure and HLA in healthy donors. Study summary: The study's early data release held tens of millions of unique TCRs from HLA-typed donors. Study observations and caveats: Some V segments (TRBV6-2 and TRBV6-3 among them) were excluded as indistinguishable.

A note on this clone: What it recognizes is unknown.

The PCR was carried out with 60 Vbeta primers and 13 Jbeta primers. The method was immunoSEQ multiplex PCR; TCRdb's version includes in-frame clones alone and lacks a portion of them. The profile shows about 150,000 clones, 77% of them singletons. Unmatched junction bases numbered 21, after V lost 6 bases and J lost 6 bases. From germline, CDR1 is MDHEN and CDR2 SYDVKM. This CDR3 has 18 amino acids. The chain couples TRBV28 to TRBJ2-3; 7 bases align to TRBD1. The sequenced material came from PBMCs. The clonotype was recovered from a woman between 25 and 40 years old in good health and CMV-seropositive. The CDR3 DNA reads as TGTGCCAGCAGCCTTGGGACAGCTATGGGTCCGGTACGGGATACGCAGTATTTT. It is translated as CASSLGTAMGPVRDTQYF.